The rows below give T cell receptor beta chains drawn from one sample of a study of blood T cell repertoires in COVID-19. TCRdb's copy holds only in-frame clones and misses some; the assay was immunoSEQ multiplex PCR. The sample yields some 340,000 clones, around 87% seen once. Sequencing was carried out using PBMCs or T cells enriched from blood (not recorded which). The receptors originated from a woman under 40 who had recovered from COVID-19. Each CDR3 is given with its conserved first and last residue. The order of the fields is V gene, J gene, D gene, clone size, CDR3 protein, CDR3 DNA. D genes are given only for firm matches. Clone size, where shown, is once, few, many, or a class for clones that have expanded.

v_call: TRBV19; j_call: TRBJ2-7; d_call: -; clone_size: -; cdr3_aa: CASSIPPSEQYF; cdr3_nt: TGTGCCAGTAGTATTCCCCCGAGCGAGCAGTACTTC
v_call: TRBV12-3/TRBV12-4; j_call: TRBJ1-2; d_call: -; clone_size: -; cdr3_aa: CASSFTGNGYTF; cdr3_nt: TGTGCCAGCAGTTTTACGGGGAACGGCTACACCTTC
v_call: TRBV2; j_call: TRBJ2-5; d_call: TRBD1; clone_size: -; cdr3_aa: CASRQGGVTQYF; cdr3_nt: TGTGCCAGCAGACAGGGGGGTGTGACCCAGTACTTC
v_call: TRBV7-8; j_call: TRBJ2-1; d_call: -; clone_size: -; cdr3_aa: CASSLGLHRESYNEQFF; cdr3_nt: TGTGCCAGCAGCTTAGGGCTACACAGGGAATCCTACAATGAGCAGTTCTTC
v_call: TRBV18; j_call: TRBJ1-2; d_call: TRBD1; clone_size: -; cdr3_aa: CASSPTGQPSNYGYTF; cdr3_nt: TGTGCCAGCTCACCGACGGGACAGCCATCTAACTATGGCTACACCTTC
v_call: TRBV6-5; j_call: TRBJ1-5; d_call: -; clone_size: -; cdr3_aa: CASRASNQPQHF; cdr3_nt: TGTGCCAGCAGGGCTAGCAATCAGCCCCAGCATTTT
v_call: TRBV6-5; j_call: TRBJ1-4; d_call: -; clone_size: -; cdr3_aa: CASILSEEVNEKLFF; cdr3_nt: TGTGCCAGCATCCTTTCGGAGGAAGTTAATGAAAAACTGTTTTTT
v_call: TRBV7-2; j_call: TRBJ2-3; d_call: TRBD2; clone_size: -; cdr3_aa: CASSLQPSGGADTQYF; cdr3_nt: TGTGCCAGCAGCTTACAGCCTAGCGGGGGGGCGGATACGCAGTATTTT
v_call: TRBV7-6; j_call: TRBJ1-1; d_call: -; clone_size: -; cdr3_aa: CASSSPRGAWDTEAFF; cdr3_nt: TGTGCCAGCAGCTCCCCCCGGGGGGCGTGGGACACTGAAGCTTTCTTT
v_call: TRBV6-1; j_call: TRBJ1-2; d_call: TRBD1; clone_size: -; cdr3_aa: CASSEEGQGVDGYTF; cdr3_nt: TGTGCCAGCAGTGAAGAAGGACAGGGGGTTGATGGCTACACCTTC
v_call: TRBV9; j_call: TRBJ1-1; d_call: -; clone_size: -; cdr3_aa: CASSAPDSMNTEAFF; cdr3_nt: TGTGCCAGCAGCGCGCCGGACAGCATGAACACTGAAGCTTTCTTT
v_call: TRBV7-3; j_call: TRBJ2-2; d_call: -; clone_size: -; cdr3_aa: CASSSPGMGIANTGELFF; cdr3_nt: TGTGCCAGCAGCTCCCCCGGGATGGGGATCGCTAACACCGGGGAGCTGTTTTTT
v_call: TRBV5-1; j_call: TRBJ1-1; d_call: -; clone_size: -; cdr3_aa: CASSQGFTALNTEAFF; cdr3_nt: TGCGCCAGCAGCCAGGGGTTTACGGCCTTGAACACTGAAGCTTTCTTT
v_call: TRBV27; j_call: TRBJ1-2; d_call: -; clone_size: medium-sized; cdr3_aa: CASSLDRLHGANYGYTF; cdr3_nt: TGTGCCAGCAGTTTAGACAGGCTCCACGGTGCTAACTATGGCTACACCTTC
v_call: TRBV5-1; j_call: TRBJ2-1; d_call: -; clone_size: -; cdr3_aa: CASSIGQSNEQFF; cdr3_nt: TGCGCCAGCAGCATAGGACAGTCCAATGAGCAGTTCTTC
v_call: TRBV2; j_call: TRBJ2-3; d_call: -; clone_size: -; cdr3_aa: CASSEIQGTQYF; cdr3_nt: TGTGCCAGCAGTGAAATTCAGGGTACGCAGTATTTT
v_call: TRBV6-5; j_call: TRBJ2-5; d_call: TRBD2; clone_size: -; cdr3_aa: CASSPPGREQETQYF; cdr3_nt: TGTGCCAGCAGCCCCCCAGGGAGGGAACAAGAGACCCAGTACTTC
v_call: TRBV18; j_call: TRBJ2-1; d_call: TRBD1; clone_size: -; cdr3_aa: CASSQRQGGNVDEQFF; cdr3_nt: TGTGCCAGCTCACAAAGACAGGGTGGAAATGTAGATGAGCAGTTCTTC
v_call: TRBV5-4; j_call: TRBJ2-5; d_call: TRBD2; clone_size: -; cdr3_aa: CASRKSGGPRTQYF; cdr3_nt: TGTGCCAGCAGGAAGAGCGGGGGGCCCCGGACCCAGTACTTC
v_call: TRBV18; j_call: TRBJ1-2; d_call: -; clone_size: -; cdr3_aa: CASSANADNYGYTF; cdr3_nt: TGTGCCAGCTCAGCAAACGCAGATAACTATGGCTACACCTTC
v_call: TRBV2; j_call: TRBJ1-1; d_call: TRBD1; clone_size: -; cdr3_aa: CASRAGQGNTEAFF; cdr3_nt: TGTGCCAGCAGGGCGGGACAGGGGAACACTGAAGCTTTCTTT
v_call: TRBV18; j_call: TRBJ1-5; d_call: TRBD1; clone_size: -; cdr3_aa: CASSRGQYNQPQHF; cdr3_nt: TGTGCCAGCTCAAGGGGACAGTACAATCAGCCCCAGCATTTT
v_call: TRBV19; j_call: TRBJ1-1; d_call: TRBD1; clone_size: -; cdr3_aa: CASSLGQANTEAFF; cdr3_nt: TGTGCCAGTAGCCTAGGACAGGCCAACACTGAAGCTTTCTTT
v_call: TRBV7-6; j_call: TRBJ2-6; d_call: TRBD1; clone_size: -; cdr3_aa: CASWGYRGSSGANVLTF; cdr3_nt: TGTGCCAGCTGGGGATACAGGGGGTCTTCTGGGGCCAACGTCCTGACTTTC
v_call: TRBV28; j_call: TRBJ1-4; d_call: -; clone_size: -; cdr3_aa: CASQGHATNEKLFF; cdr3_nt: TGTGCCAGCCAAGGACACGCAACTAATGAAAAACTGTTTTTT
v_call: TRBV4-3; j_call: TRBJ1-5; d_call: -; clone_size: -; cdr3_aa: CASSPTNPGCNQPQHF; cdr3_nt: TGCGCCAGCAGCCCGACTAACCCCGGGTGCAATCAGCCCCAGCATTTT
v_call: TRBV5-1; j_call: TRBJ2-5; d_call: -; clone_size: -; cdr3_aa: CASSEADPVGAQYF; cdr3_nt: TGCGCCAGCAGCGAGGCCGACCCGGTAGGAGCCCAGTACTTC
v_call: TRBV2; j_call: TRBJ2-3; d_call: -; clone_size: -; cdr3_aa: CASSERGANTDTQYF; cdr3_nt: TGTGCCAGCAGTGAACGGGGGGCCAACACAGATACGCAGTATTTT
v_call: TRBV7-8; j_call: TRBJ2-3; d_call: -; clone_size: -; cdr3_aa: CASSLVVAGAGDTQYF; cdr3_nt: TGTGCCAGCAGCTTAGTGGTGGCGGGGGCAGGAGATACGCAGTATTTT
v_call: TRBV27; j_call: TRBJ1-1; d_call: -; clone_size: -; cdr3_aa: CASSLHGSTEAFF; cdr3_nt: TGTGCCAGCAGTTTACACGGGAGCACTGAAGCTTTCTTT
v_call: TRBV5-8; j_call: TRBJ2-3; d_call: -; clone_size: -; cdr3_aa: CASSLGVGGSSTDTQYF; cdr3_nt: TGTGCCAGCAGCTTGGGAGTCGGGGGAAGCTCCACAGATACGCAGTATTTT
v_call: TRBV7-2; j_call: TRBJ2-2; d_call: TRBD2; clone_size: -; cdr3_aa: CASSSRIGLAGGSTGELFF; cdr3_nt: TGTGCCAGCAGCTCACGCATTGGACTAGCGGGGGGCAGCACCGGGGAGCTGTTTTTT
v_call: TRBV28; j_call: TRBJ2-7; d_call: -; clone_size: few; cdr3_aa: CASTQGRVTEQYF; cdr3_nt: TGTGCCAGCACTCAGGGCAGGGTCACCGAGCAGTACTTC
v_call: TRBV9; j_call: TRBJ1-2; d_call: -; clone_size: -; cdr3_aa: CASSSGGRDGYTF; cdr3_nt: TGTGCCAGCTCTTCGGGAGGTCGGGATGGCTACACCTTC
v_call: TRBV18; j_call: TRBJ1-1; d_call: -; clone_size: -; cdr3_aa: CASSPEAVDGRTEAFF; cdr3_nt: TGTGCCAGCTCACCAGAGGCAGTCGACGGTCGCACTGAAGCTTTCTTT
v_call: TRBV3-1/TRBV3-2; j_call: TRBJ1-1; d_call: TRBD1; clone_size: -; cdr3_aa: CASSPHSGQLTEAFF; cdr3_nt: TGTGCCAGCAGCCCGCATTCGGGACAGCTCACAGAAGCTTTCTTT
v_call: TRBV6-2/TRBV6-3; j_call: TRBJ1-1; d_call: TRBD1; clone_size: -; cdr3_aa: CASSYSTGRNTEAFF; cdr3_nt: TGTGCCAGCAGTTACTCGACAGGGCGGAACACTGAAGCTTTCTTT
v_call: TRBV6-4; j_call: TRBJ2-1; d_call: TRBD2; clone_size: -; cdr3_aa: CASSDSIPFWTSGEKGEQFF; cdr3_nt: TGTGCCAGCAGTGACTCTATTCCCTTTTGGACTAGCGGAGAAAAGGGGGAGCAGTTCTTC
v_call: TRBV10-3; j_call: TRBJ1-5; d_call: -; clone_size: -; cdr3_aa: CAIRGESNQPQHF; cdr3_nt: TGTGCCATCCGTGGCGAAAGCAATCAGCCCCAGCATTTT
v_call: TRBV30; j_call: TRBJ1-1; d_call: -; clone_size: -; cdr3_aa: CAWSTRTEAFF; cdr3_nt: TGTGCCTGGAGTACAAGGACAGAAGCTTTCTTT
v_call: TRBV19; j_call: TRBJ2-7; d_call: -; clone_size: -; cdr3_aa: CASSENPYYEQYF; cdr3_nt: TGTGCCAGTAGTGAAAATCCCTACTACGAGCAGTACTTC
v_call: TRBV6-5; j_call: TRBJ1-2; d_call: -; clone_size: -; cdr3_aa: CASRSQGRNGYTF; cdr3_nt: TGTGCCAGCAGATCCCAGGGAAGGAATGGCTACACCTTC
v_call: TRBV12-3/TRBV12-4; j_call: TRBJ2-2; d_call: -; clone_size: -; cdr3_aa: CASSRGTGELFF; cdr3_nt: TGTGCCAGCTCCCGGGGAACCGGGGAGCTGTTTTTT
v_call: TRBV4-1; j_call: TRBJ1-1; d_call: -; clone_size: -; cdr3_aa: CASSPRTANTEAFF; cdr3_nt: TGCGCCAGCAGCCCTAGGACAGCGAACACTGAAGCTTTCTTT
v_call: TRBV5-3; j_call: TRBJ2-1; d_call: TRBD1; clone_size: -; cdr3_aa: CASTYPGQGCNEQFF; cdr3_nt: TGTGCCAGTACATATCCGGGACAGGGCTGCAATGAGCAGTTCTTC
v_call: TRBV18; j_call: TRBJ2-3; d_call: TRBD2; clone_size: -; cdr3_aa: CASSERQRGGDTQYF; cdr3_nt: TGTGCCAGCTCAGAACGACAGCGGGGAGGGGATACGCAGTATTTT
v_call: TRBV6-1; j_call: TRBJ1-4; d_call: -; clone_size: -; cdr3_aa: CASSEARGGWEKLFF; cdr3_nt: TGTGCCAGCAGTGAAGCTCGTGGGGGGTGGGAAAAACTGTTTTTT
v_call: TRBV19; j_call: TRBJ2-4; d_call: TRBD1; clone_size: -; cdr3_aa: CASSIIGTGILIAKNIQYF; cdr3_nt: TGTGCCAGTAGTATCATAGGGACAGGCATTTTGATAGCCAAAAACATTCAGTACTTC
v_call: TRBV5-4; j_call: TRBJ2-2; d_call: TRBD2; clone_size: -; cdr3_aa: CASSLAVAGSGGELFF; cdr3_nt: TGTGCCAGCAGCTTGGCGGTAGCGGGGTCGGGCGGGGAGCTGTTTTTT
v_call: TRBV3-1/TRBV3-2; j_call: TRBJ2-7; d_call: -; clone_size: -; cdr3_aa: CASSPSSYEQYF; cdr3_nt: TGTGCCAGCAGCCCCTCTTCCTACGAGCAGTACTTC
v_call: TRBV3-1/TRBV3-2; j_call: TRBJ1-2; d_call: TRBD1; clone_size: -; cdr3_aa: CASSPGTVIYGYTF; cdr3_nt: TGTGCCAGCAGCCCTGGGACAGTCATCTATGGCTACACCTTC
v_call: TRBV19; j_call: TRBJ2-2; d_call: TRBD1; clone_size: -; cdr3_aa: CASRLNRDRVTGELFF; cdr3_nt: TGTGCCAGTAGACTAAACCGGGACAGGGTCACCGGGGAGCTGTTTTTT
v_call: TRBV2; j_call: TRBJ1-5; d_call: TRBD1; clone_size: once; cdr3_aa: CASGQTGRNQPQHF; cdr3_nt: TGTGCCAGCGGGCAGACAGGGCGAAATCAGCCCCAGCATTTT
v_call: TRBV27; j_call: TRBJ1-2; d_call: TRBD1; clone_size: -; cdr3_aa: CASSFATGPSGGYTF; cdr3_nt: TGTGCCAGCAGTTTCGCGACAGGGCCCTCGGGGGGCTACACCTTC
v_call: TRBV19; j_call: TRBJ1-1; d_call: -; clone_size: -; cdr3_aa: CARTAKTEAFF; cdr3_nt: TGTGCCAGGACAGCGAAGACTGAAGCTTTCTTT